This T cell receptor (beta chain) was recorded in a study of Ad26.COV2.S vaccination and SARS-CoV-2 variants. Study information: Among those in the COV1001 Ad26.COV2.S trial arm was the donor. Study-level findings and limits: Total T cell responses were possibly underestimated by TCR breadth and depth analyses. It was found that vaccine and placebo recipients had similar non-spike TCR breadth.

Treatment denoted: over 15 received Ad26.COV2.S at low or high dose, single or two shots; 5 received placebo; per-sample allocation not given. Material that was analyzed had been drawn on day 63 after the first vaccine or placebo injection. A remark on this clone: Its specificity is unknown.

The V end lost 0 bases, the J end lost 6 bases, and 23 bases lay between the germline ends. Germline CDR1 reads LNHDA; CDR2 reads SQIVND (reference sequence). The CDR3 is 18 amino acids. Profiling relied on immunoSEQ multiplex PCR, and the TCRdb table lists in-frame clones only, not all of them. This sample has about 680,000 clones; 80% to 90% occur once, and the top ten carry about 1.5%. The source of this sequence is a person aged 18-60 years who received the Ad26.COV2.S COVID-19 vaccine or a placebo. The chain employs TRBV19 and TRBJ1-2; a weak D match, TRBD1 (6 bases). The specimen comprised peripheral blood, sampled in a trial of Ad26.COV2.S vaccine versus placebo. CDR3 amino acids: CASSIDRQVYASSHGYTF. CDR3 sequence (DNA): TGTGCCAGTAGTATAGATCGACAGGTTTACGCCTCGTCCCATGGCTACACCTTC.